A single sample gave rise to the 30 T cell receptor beta chains below, sequenced in a study of blood T cell repertoires in COVID-19 (dated by TCRdb to 2019 to 2021). The library was made by the immunoSEQ multiplex PCR assay. The table was pulled from immuneACCESS by TCRdb, which kept in-frame rearrangements only. Such tables lose some clones; where checked, under half of the loss comes from unresolved V genes, and the rest has no known cause. This sample lists 140,000 to 150,000 clones; around 82% were detected once. The biggest ten clones account for over 35% of the sample. Sequencing was carried out using peripheral blood. Source of these receptors: a human donor in a cohort sampled during active COVID-19.

The V call is TRBV11-3, the J call TRBJ2-3; D gene unclear. The V end lost 5 bases, the J end lost 2 bases, and 14 bases lay between the germline ends. The CDR3 contains 15 residues. Per germline, CDR1 SGHNT and CDR2 YENEEA. The CDR3, as DNA: TGTGCCAGCAGCGTTGGGCCCCTCGCCACAGATACGCAGTATTTT. As protein: CASSVGPLATDTQYF.

This clone was seen only a few times. The chain joins TRBV28 to TRBJ1-2; perhaps TRBD1 as D (5 bases). V shed 2 bases and J shed 3 bases, with 13 bases lying between them. Per germline, CDR1 MDHEN and CDR2 SYDVKM. The length of the CDR3 is 15 residues. DNA for the CDR3: TGTGCCAGCAGTTTACCGGCAGGGAAAGACTATGGCTACACCTTC. Protein: CASSLPAGKDYGYTF.

The J gene is TRBJ2-7, the V gene TRBV27; 13 bases match TRBD2. V gave up 5 bases and J gave up 4 bases; unmatched junction bases: 8. CDR3 length: 16 residues. The germline V gene has CDR1 MNHEY and CDR2 SMNVEV (reference sequence). This CDR3 reads CASSPRLAGGPYEQYV. The CDR3 DNA sequence: TGTGCCAGCAGTCCCAGACTAGCGGGAGGACCATACGAGCAGTACGTC.

The genes are TRBV14 and TRBJ2-1; D perhaps matches TRBD1 (5 bases). CDR1 is SGHDN, CDR2 FVKESK, per germline. The CDR3 runs to 14 residues. The V end lost 1 base, the J end lost 3 bases, and 7 bases lay between the germline ends. The CDR3: CASSQGTIYNEQFF. The CDR3 DNA sequence: TGTGCCAGCAGCCAAGGGACAATCTACAATGAGCAGTTCTTC.

CDR3 coding DNA: TGTGCCAGCAGTTCCCCTCGCCGGGCAACTAATGAAAAACTGTTTTTT. This sequence encodes CASSSPRRATNEKLFF. V gene TRBV6-2 or TRBV6-3 combines with J gene TRBJ1-4; D not resolved. There are 16 residues in the CDR3. Germline CDR1 and CDR2: MNHEY and SVGEGT. V was trimmed by 4 bases and J by 0 bases, leaving 12 bases between them.

The chain employs TRBV4-1 and TRBJ2-1; 7 nucleotides align to TRBD2. This CDR3 comprises 16 residues. CDR1 is MGHRA, CDR2 YSYEKL, per germline. V was clipped by 3 bases and J by 7 bases; unmatched bases: 12. The CDR3 sequence: CASSHLLADRGNEQFF. The CDR3 DNA reads as TGCGCCAGCAGCCATCTCCTAGCGGACCGGGGAAATGAGCAGTTCTTC.

This chain uses TRBV28 with TRBJ1-2, with a possible D match to TRBD1 (5 bases). This CDR3 spans 14 amino acids. Trimming cost V 5 bases and J 7 bases, with 17 bases left between them. Germline lookup yields CDR1 MDHEN and CDR2 SYDVKM. Written as DNA, the CDR3 is TGTGCCAGCAGTGTCGACAGCGATTGGGCTGGCTACACCTTC. It encodes CASSVDSDWAGYTF.

This clone was seen more than once but under ten times. V gene TRBV13 combines with J gene TRBJ2-5; 10 bases match TRBD2. The CDR3 consists of 14 residues. Germline assignment: CDR1 PRHDT and CDR2 FYEKMQ (reference sequence). V trimming: 5 bases; J trimming: 4 bases; junction bases outside the gene matches: 4. Here the CDR3 DNA reads TGTGCCAGCAGCACAGCGGGGGGGAGAGAGACCCAGTACTTC. Translating gives CASSTAGGRETQYF.

The chain recombines TRBV9 with TRBJ1-1; 7 nucleotides match TRBD1. The CDR3 totals 15 residues. Per the germline V gene, CDR1 is SGDLS and CDR2 is YYNGEE. V trimming: 4 bases; J trimming: 7 bases; junction bases outside the gene matches: 13. CDR3 DNA: TGTGCCAGCAGCAAAGGGGACAGCCCTGCGGGTGAAGCTTTCTTT. Translated, it gives CASSKGDSPAGEAFF.

The gene calls are TRBV19 and TRBJ2-5, with D perhaps TRBD2 (6 bases). V was cut by 5 bases and J by 7 bases, with 11 bases left in between. CDR1 is LNHDA and CDR2 is SQIVND in the germline V gene (reference sequence). The CDR3 covers 12 residues. The CDR3 DNA reads as TGTGCCAGTAGTGGGGGAGGCGGGACCCAGTACTTC. It codes for CASSGGGGTQYF.

The genes are TRBV18 and TRBJ1-1; 9 nucleotides match TRBD1. V shed 4 bases and J 2 bases; nucleotides not matched to a gene: 11. CDR3 length equals 17 residues. Germline-derived CDR1 and CDR2 are KGHSH and LQKENI. The CDR3 bases are TGTGCCAGCTCACAGCGACAGGGGGGGGGTTTCAACACTGAAGCTTTCTTT. It translates to CASSQRQGGGFNTEAFF.

The DNA for the CDR3 is TGTGCCAGCAGTTACACTAGCGGGATCCAAGAGACCCAGTACTTC. Translation gives CASSYTSGIQETQYF. This chain uses TRBV7-9 with TRBJ2-5, with 10 nucleotides matching TRBD2. This CDR3 has 15 amino acids. With 6 bases clipped from V and 1 base from J, the junction kept 5 bases outside the gene matches. Per germline, CDR1 SEHNR and CDR2 FQNEAQ (reference sequence). The complete variable domain, with remaining parts taken from reference TRBV7-9 and TRBJ2-5, reads DTGVSQNPRHKITKRGQNVTFRCDPISEHNRLYWYRQTLGQGPEFLTYFQNEAQLEKSRLLSDRFSAERPKGSFSTLEIQRTEQGDSAMYLCASSYTSGIQETQYFGPGTRLLVL.

This chain links TRBV10-3 with TRBJ2-3; D is ambiguous. Per the germline V gene, CDR1 is ENHRY and CDR2 is SYGVKD. This CDR3 spans 11 amino acids. Trimming cost V 6 bases and J 6 bases, with 7 bases left between them. DNA of the CDR3: TGTGCCATCAGCGGAGTCGATACGCAGTATTTT. Protein: CAISGVDTQYF.

J is TRBJ2-3 and V is TRBV7-3; 7 nucleotides match TRBD2. The V gene end was trimmed by 1 base and the J gene end by 5 bases; junction bases not matched to a gene: 3. CDR1 and CDR2 (germline): SGHTA, FQGTGA. CDR3 length equals 14 residues. CDR3 protein: CASSLSGGEDTQYF. CDR3 DNA sequence: TGTGCCAGCAGCTTAAGCGGGGGTGAAGATACGCAGTATTTT.

This clone was observed once. The chain recombines TRBV7-2 with TRBJ2-5; 7 nucleotides line up with TRBD2. Germline V gives CDR1 SGHTA, CDR2 FQGNSA. This CDR3 contains 14 residues. J was trimmed by 7 bases and V by 0 bases; bases with no gene match: 5. The CDR3 region has the DNA TGTGCCAGCAGCTTAGCGTCTAGCGGAGTGACCCAGTACTTC. It specifies CASSLASSGVTQYF. Based on the CDR3 plus reference TRBV7-2 and TRBJ2-5, the full variable domain is GAGVSQSPSNKVTEKGKDVELRCDPISGHTALYWYRQSLGQGLEFLIYFQGNSAPDKSGLPSDRFSAERTGGSVSTLTIQRTQQEDSAVYLCASSLASSGVTQYFGPGTRLLVL.

The rearrangement uses TRBV18 and TRBJ2-2, with TRBD1 identical over 8 bases. J gave up 2 bases and V 7 bases, and 6 bases lay outside the gene matches. From germline, CDR1 is KGHSH and CDR2 LQKENI. The CDR3 loop spans 15 amino acids. The CDR3 region is CASFKDRVNTGELFF. The CDR3 DNA is TGTGCCAGCTTCAAGGACAGGGTAAACACCGGGGAGCTGTTTTTT.

The V gene is TRBV11-2, the J gene TRBJ2-1; 7 positions agree with TRBD1. V shed 1 base, J shed 0 bases, and the junction held 3 bases outside the gene matches. CDR1 is SGHAT and CDR2 is FQNNGV in the germline V gene. CDR3 length equals 16 residues. In DNA form, the CDR3 reads TGTGCCAGCAGCTTAGTTCCAGGGGGCTCCTACAATGAGCAGTTCTTC. It specifies CASSLVPGGSYNEQFF.

Notes on this clone: One end of the junction does not line up with germline, which may come from a read error. CDR3 protein: CASREGFTGNTEAFF. CDR3 nucleotide sequence: TGTGCCAGCAGGGAAGGTTTTACAGGGAACACTGAAGCTTTCTTT. V is TRBV6-1 and J is TRBJ1-1, with a weak D call TRBD1 (5 bases). The CDR3 is 15 amino acids. Looked up from germline, CDR1 is MNHNS and CDR2 is SASEGT.

This clone was seen a few times. The chain couples TRBV12-3 or TRBV12-4 to TRBJ1-2, with TRBD1 matching over 9 bases. CDR3 size: 13 residues. Losses at the gene ends were 4 bases for V and 8 bases for J; bases not matched to a gene: 5. CDR3 sequence reads: CASSSGQGYGYTF. CDR3 nucleotide sequence: TGTGCCAGCAGTTCGGGACAGGGTTACGGCTACACCTTC.

The chain uses TRBV14 and TRBJ2-7; TRBD1 matches 10 bases. The trim removed 4 bases at V and 9 bases at J, leaving 9 bases unmatched. Germline loops: CDR1 SGHDN, CDR2 FVKESK. This CDR3 has 14 amino acids. The CDR3 spells CASSPRTGGLVQYV. The CDR3 DNA reads TGTGCCAGCAGCCCCCGGACAGGGGGTTTGGTGCAGTACGTC.

This chain joins TRBV7-2 and TRBJ1-2, with a possible D match to TRBD1 (6 bases). V lost 1 base to trimming and J lost 7 bases, with 10 bases between them. The germline CDR1 and CDR2 sequences are SGHTA and FQGNSA. The CDR3 sequence is 13 residues long. Here the CDR3 DNA reads TGTGCCAGCAGCTTAGACGGGGGGCCTGGCTACACCTTC. Its translation: CASSLDGGPGYTF.

The chain recombines TRBV2 with TRBJ1-5; 7 nucleotides align to TRBD1. Losses at the gene ends were 7 bases for V and 4 bases for J; bases not matched to a gene: 4. Germline V gives CDR1 SNHLY, CDR2 FYNNEI. The CDR3 length is 13 residues. CDR3 residues: CASMKQGNQPQHF. DNA of the CDR3: TGTGCCAGCATGAAACAGGGGAATCAGCCCCAGCATTTT.

This clone has just a few counts. The rearrangement joins TRBV12-3 or TRBV12-4 to TRBJ1-1; D not resolved. The CDR3 covers 13 residues. Trimming pared 3 bases from V and 0 bases from J, leaving 5 bases between. For the CDR3, the DNA is TGTGCCAGCAGTTTCCAGATGAACACTGAAGCTTTCTTT. Protein sequence: CASSFQMNTEAFF.

This rearrangement joins TRBV18 to TRBJ2-3; 8 positions match TRBD1. Germline V gene sequence: CDR1 KGHSH, CDR2 LQKENI. V dropped 2 bases and J dropped 13; count of bases not matched to a gene: 14. The CDR3 length is 15 residues. CDR3 in amino acids: CASSPEIRPGQEEYF. CDR3 DNA sequence: TGTGCCAGCTCACCAGAAATTCGTCCGGGACAGGAGGAGTATTTT.

The chain combines TRBV29-1 with TRBJ1-5, with 10 bases fitting TRBD1. Germline V lookup: CDR1 SQVTM, CDR2 ANQGSEA. The CDR3 has 17 amino acids. The V and J ends lost 6 bases and 4 bases, in that order; junction bases with no gene match: 15. CDR3 loop: CSVSLGQGDFRNQPQHF. The CDR3 DNA is TGCAGCGTATCGCTAGGACAGGGGGACTTTAGAAATCAGCCCCAGCATTTT.

The rearrangement uses TRBV27 and TRBJ1-6; TRBD1 is a possible D gene (5 bases). V was clipped by 5 bases and J by 4 bases, with 9 bases between them. The germline V gene encodes CDR1 MNHEY and CDR2 SMNVEV (reference sequence). The CDR3 spans 14 residues. The CDR3 spells CASSRQNYNSPLHF. CDR3 DNA sequence: TGTGCCAGCAGTCGACAGAATTATAATTCACCCCTCCACTTT.

The chain has TRBV5-1 and TRBJ1-2; 8 positions agree with TRBD1. Germline CDR1 reads SGHRS; CDR2 reads YFSETQ. The CDR3 runs 12 residues. V lost 5 bases to trimming and J lost 8 bases; unmatched junction nucleotides: 5. CDR3 sequence reads: CASRFDRGGYTF. The CDR3 DNA sequence: TGCGCCAGCAGATTCGACAGGGGAGGCTACACCTTC.

The rearrangement uses TRBV4-1 and TRBJ2-7; D may be TRBD1 (5 bases). Trimming left V 0 bases short and J 2 bases short, with 14 bases between. Germline CDR1 and CDR2: MGHRA and YSYEKL. The CDR3 spans 16 residues. The CDR3 region is CASSQEKGALTYEQYF. The CDR3 DNA reads TGCGCCAGCAGCCAAGAAAAAGGGGCTCTTACCTACGAGCAGTACTTC.

The chain joins TRBV5-1 to TRBJ2-2; a weak D match, TRBD2 (6 bases). Germline assignment: CDR1 SGHRS and CDR2 YFSETQ. CDR3 length: 17 residues. The V end was cut by 4 bases, the J end by 7 bases, with 23 bases between. The CDR3 region has the DNA TGCGCCAGCAGCCTATCAACCGTGGCGGGGCGCTTCGGGGAGCTGTTTTTT. It is translated as CASSLSTVAGRFGELFF.

Concerning this clone: Other DNA variants within this sample encode the same CDR3. V and J are TRBV7-3 and TRBJ2-1; 12 nucleotides line up with TRBD2. Germline CDR1 reads SGHTA; CDR2 reads FQGTGA. This CDR3 comprises 14 residues. Trimming cost V 5 bases and J 7 bases; bases outside gene matches: 3. The CDR3 DNA reads as TGTGCCAGCAGCCTAGCGGGGGGGCGGAATGAGCAGTTCTTC. It yields the protein CASSLAGGRNEQFF. Using reference TRBV7-3 and TRBJ2-1 for the parts outside the CDR3, the full variable domain is GAGVSQTPSNKVTEKGKYVELRCDPISGHTALYWYRQSLGQGPEFLIYFQGTGAADDSGLPNDRFFAVRPEGSVSTLKIQRTERGDSAVYLCASSLAGGRNEQFFGPGTRLTVL.